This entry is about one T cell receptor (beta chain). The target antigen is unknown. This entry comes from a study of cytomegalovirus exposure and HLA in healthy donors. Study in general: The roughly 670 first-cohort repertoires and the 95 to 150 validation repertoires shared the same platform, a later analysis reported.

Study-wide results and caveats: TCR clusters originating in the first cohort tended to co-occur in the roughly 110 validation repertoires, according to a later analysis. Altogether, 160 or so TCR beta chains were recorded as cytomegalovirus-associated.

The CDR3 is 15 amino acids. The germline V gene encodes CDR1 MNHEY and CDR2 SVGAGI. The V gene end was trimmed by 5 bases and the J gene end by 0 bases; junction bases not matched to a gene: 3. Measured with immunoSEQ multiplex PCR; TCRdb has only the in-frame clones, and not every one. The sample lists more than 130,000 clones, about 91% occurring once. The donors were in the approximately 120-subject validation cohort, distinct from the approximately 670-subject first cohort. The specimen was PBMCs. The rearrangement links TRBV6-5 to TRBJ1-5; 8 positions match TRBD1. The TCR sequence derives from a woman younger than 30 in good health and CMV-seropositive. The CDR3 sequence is CASSRGTGSNQPQHF. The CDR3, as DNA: TGTGCCAGCAGTAGGGGGACAGGTAGCAATCAGCCCCAGCATTTT.